The 27 T cell receptor beta chains listed next were all sequenced from one sample in a study of T cells expressing NK-cell markers. Each CDR3 protein gets one entry in TCRdb, which reprocessed the 5' RACE reads and gives no DNA. The repertoire shows approximately 150,000 distinct CDR3 sequences; the top ten hold 10% to 15%. Material for sequencing was blood T cells: a sorted CD56 or NKG2C T cell subset, CD4+ or CD8+ T cells, or bulk PBMC T cells (not recorded which). Receptor source: a man aged 18 to 29 in good health.

The gene calls are TRBV6-1 and TRBJ2-3. Germline CDR1 reads MNHNS; CDR2 reads SASEGT. The CDR3 is 15 residues long. CDR3: CASSKYSGSEDTQYF.

The CDR3 reads CSARAVFRERTDTQYF. This chain uses TRBV20-1 with TRBJ2-3; the D call of TRBD1 rests on TCRdb alone, since no DNA is present to check it. This CDR3 has 16 amino acids. The germline CDR1 and CDR2 sequences are DFQATT and SNEGSKA (reference sequence).

The V gene is TRBV28, the J gene TRBJ2-7; TCRdb lists TRBD2, though no DNA is available to test this call. The CDR3 loop spans 14 amino acids. Germline V CDR1 and CDR2: MDHEN, SYDVKM. The CDR3 loop is CASRRIAGSYEQYF.

V usage is TRBV7-8 and J usage is TRBJ2-5. This CDR3 comprises 15 residues. Per the germline V gene, CDR1 is SGHVS and CDR2 is FQNEAQ. The CDR3 here is CASSLEVAPQETQYF.

The chain carries TRBV24-1 and TRBJ1-1; absent DNA, TCRdb's TRBD1 call cannot be checked. CDR1 and CDR2 from the germline V gene are KGHDR and SFDVKD. This CDR3 spans 13 amino acids. CDR3 sequence: CATSDRQGTEAFF.

The CDR3 protein is CAIMDTPGLNTQYF. The rearrangement uses TRBV10-3 and TRBJ2-3; TCRdb proposes TRBD1, but this gene call is untestable without DNA. In germline, CDR1 is ENHRY, CDR2 SYGVKD. The CDR3 extends over 14 amino acids.

V gene TRBV27 combines with J gene TRBJ1-4; with no DNA, the TCRdb D assignment of TRBD1 cannot be verified. Looked up from germline, CDR1 is MNHEY and CDR2 is SMNVEV (reference sequence). The CDR3 sequence is 15 residues long. CDR3 amino acids: CASSLNPGSGEKLFF.

The chain has TRBV9 and TRBJ2-1; there is no DNA to check the TCRdb D call of TRBD2. The CDR3 has 15 amino acids. CDR1 is SGDLS and CDR2 is YYNGEE in the germline V gene. This CDR3 is CASSVAGTSGNEQFF.

V and J are TRBV6-1 and TRBJ1-4. This CDR3 has 16 amino acids. Germline V lookup: CDR1 MNHNS, CDR2 SASEGT. The CDR3 region is CASSEVLGVTNEKLFF.

The rearrangement links TRBV6-2 or TRBV6-3 to TRBJ2-1. The CDR3 totals 14 residues. The germline gives CDR1 MNHEY, CDR2 SVGEGT. CDR3: CASSYSIRRNEQFF.

The rearrangement links TRBV15 to TRBJ1-3. CDR1 LNHNV and CDR2 YYDKDF come from the germline V gene (reference sequence). CDR3 size: 15 residues. This CDR3 reads CATSRSRGSGNTIYF.

The chain joins TRBV5-6 to TRBJ2-1; the TRBD1 assignment by TCRdb is unverifiable without DNA. This CDR3 has 14 amino acids. Germline values: CDR1 SGHDT, CDR2 YYEEEE. CDR3 in amino acids: CASSLLFRDNEQFF.

The chain couples TRBV12-3 or TRBV12-4 to TRBJ2-1; there is no DNA to check the TCRdb D call of TRBD1. The CDR3 covers 15 residues. The CDR3 spells CASSLGRDGYNEQFF.

The genes are TRBV28 and TRBJ1-4; TCRdb returns TRBD1, unconfirmable since there is no DNA. CDR3 length: 16 amino acids. Germline V gives CDR1 MDHEN, CDR2 SYDVKM. The CDR3 protein is CASSQDRTATNEKLFF.

The chain carries TRBV12-3 or TRBV12-4 and TRBJ1-6. The CDR3 has 13 amino acids. The CDR3 sequence is CASSSRYDSPLHF.

This chain joins TRBV20-1 and TRBJ2-4; TCRdb lists TRBD1, though no DNA is available to test this call. Germline V gene lookup returns CDR1 DFQATT and CDR2 SNEGSKA (reference sequence). The CDR3 is 14 amino acids. The chain's CDR3 is CSAKTGLAKNIQYF.

The chain combines TRBV4-1 with TRBJ1-5. Germline V CDR1 and CDR2: MGHRA, YSYEKL. This CDR3 is built from 15 residues. The CDR3 region is CASSQVVGLDQPQHF.

The chain carries TRBV24-1 and TRBJ2-1; lacking DNA, the TRBD2 call made by TCRdb goes unchecked. CDR1 KGHDR and CDR2 SFDVKD come from the germline V gene. This CDR3 has 15 amino acids. CDR3 region: CATAAGTSGRNEQFF.

The V and J genes are TRBV29-1 and TRBJ2-1; with no DNA, the TCRdb D assignment of TRBD1 cannot be verified. The CDR3 is 14 amino acids. Germline CDR1 reads SQVTM; CDR2 reads ANQGSEA. CDR3 amino acids: CSVEGGEGSDEQFF.

This CDR3 reads CASSRGLAGGTYNEQFF. The rearrangement joins TRBV13 to TRBJ2-1; TCRdb's D call of TRBD2 is untestable without DNA. There are 17 residues in the CDR3. The germline V gene has CDR1 PRHDT and CDR2 FYEKMQ (reference sequence).

The chain employs TRBV20-1 and TRBJ2-3; TCRdb names TRBD1, which stays unverified in the absence of DNA. Germline V gene sequence: CDR1 DFQATT, CDR2 SNEGSKA (reference sequence). This CDR3 spans 14 amino acids. This chain's CDR3 is CSARDLRGPDTQYF.

The chain carries TRBV9 and TRBJ2-2; the D gene TCRdb calls, TRBD1, cannot be checked with no DNA. Germline CDR1 is SGDLS and CDR2 is YYNGEE. The CDR3 runs to 13 residues. CDR3 loop: CASSALYTGELFF.

This sequence joins TRBV2 and TRBJ2-7. The CDR3 covers 15 residues. CDR1 and CDR2 (germline): SNHLY, FYNNEI. CDR3 amino acids: CASSEGWGSSYEQYF.

V usage is TRBV6-2 or TRBV6-3 and J usage is TRBJ2-6; as DNA is missing, the TRBD1 call by TCRdb cannot be tested. Germline CDR1 and CDR2: MNHEY and SVGEGT. This CDR3 region has 16 residues. CDR3 amino acids: CASSSLRAAGANVLTF.

The chain recombines TRBV28 with TRBJ2-1. CDR3 size: 14 residues. Germline CDR1 is MDHEN and CDR2 is SYDVKM. CDR3 protein: CASSFLAAYNEQFF.

The rearrangement uses TRBV6-1 and TRBJ2-3; the D gene TCRdb calls, TRBD1, cannot be checked with no DNA. The CDR3 consists of 15 residues. CDR1 and CDR2 from the germline V gene are MNHNS and SASEGT. The CDR3: CASSRPGQGADTQYF.

The chain couples TRBV5-1 to TRBJ2-4. The length of the CDR3 is 15 residues. CDR1 and CDR2 from the germline V gene are SGHRS and YFSETQ. CDR3 sequence: CASNSGGSGKNIQYF.